This entry concerns a single T cell receptor (beta chain). Its antigen is unidentified. The data were taken from a study of T cells in Graves' hyperthyroidism and ophthalmopathy. Whole-study findings and limits: Blood samples included most of the expanded thyroid clonotypes exceeding 0.001.

The TCR beta CDR3 regions underwent amplification using RNA transcripts as the source. With the HTBI primer set, the TCR CDR3 went through a first round of RT-PCR. TCRdb fed the multiplex PCR reads into MiXCR, producing one record per CDR3 protein. The table includes about 840,000 distinct CDR3 sequences, 38% detected once. V lost 8 bases to trimming and J lost 0 bases, with 17 bases between them. There are 16 residues in the CDR3. Looked up from germline, CDR1 is LNHDA and CDR2 is SQIVND (reference sequence). No progression to ophthalmopathy during 18 months of follow-up defined stable disease. Extraction of PBMCs used around 9.6 ml of fresh peripheral blood.

Sequencing input: blood. This receptor was identified in a man younger than 35 with Graves' hyperthyroidism. V gene TRBV19 combines with J gene TRBJ1-5, with TRBD1 as a possible D gene (6 bases). The CDR3 coding sequence is TGTGCCAGTGCAACAGGGAGGGGGTATAGCAATCAGCCCCAGCATTTT. Amino acids: CASATGRGYSNQPQHF.